The 2 T cell receptor beta chains given below trace back to one sample, sequenced in a study of cytomegalovirus exposure and HLA in healthy donors. Amplification used 60 Vbeta primers and 13 Jbeta primers. Data came from immunoSEQ multiplex PCR; TCRdb stores just in-frame clones and leaves some out. Here the sample table reports under 100,000 clones. Sequenced sample: PBMCs. These receptors all come from a man in his thirties or forties in good health and CMV-seronegative.

The chain combines TRBV7-9 with TRBJ2-5; D gene uncertain. The CDR3 totals 13 residues. V lost 5 bases and J lost 3, with 10 bases in between. The germline V gene has CDR1 SEHNR and CDR2 FQNEAQ (reference sequence). CDR3 amino acids: CASSVRPEETQYF. The DNA of the CDR3 is TGTGCCAGCAGCGTCAGGCCGGAAGAGACCCAGTACTTC.

The rearrangement uses TRBV6-6 and TRBJ1-2; unclear D gene. The ends were cut back, 2 bases at V and 8 bases at J, with 21 bases in the middle. There are 16 residues in the CDR3. The V gene's germline CDR1 is MNHNY and CDR2 SVGAGI (reference sequence). The CDR3 DNA reads as TGTGCCAGCAGTTACGGCAACCGCGACCCGGCAGCGGGCTACACCTTC. Its translation is CASSYGNRDPAAGYTF.